This is a list of T cell receptor beta chains from one sample in a study of shared clonotypes between healthy human individuals. Clones were read by immunoSEQ multiplex PCR, and TCRdb kept only the in-frame ones, dropping some. This sample has 470,000 or so clones, with around 85% found just once. Source material: PBMCs. Receptor source: a middle-aged woman in good health. Some clones in this sample may be carry-over from other donors' samples. CDR3s include the opening cysteine and the closing phenylalanine or tryptophan. D genes are given only for firm matches. Expanded clones are given a class, and other clones once, few, many or no size at all.

NA | NA | TRBJ2-4 | TRBV2 | TGTGCCAGCAGTGCCCCCGGGACATTAGCCAAAAACATTCAGTACTTC | CASSAPGTLAKNIQYF
NA | NA | TRBJ1-1 | TRBV25-1 | TGTGCCAGCAGCTCTCCAGTGAACACTGAAGCTTTCTTT | CASSSPVNTEAFF
NA | NA | TRBJ2-1 | TRBV5-1 | TGCGCCAGCAGCCCCGGACGCAGCTCCTACAATGAGCAGTTCTTC | CASSPGRSSYNEQFF
NA | NA | TRBJ2-3 | TRBV5-1 | TGCGCCAGCAGCCCCGGGAGTCCAGATACGCAGTATTTT | CASSPGSPDTQYF
NA | NA | TRBJ2-2 | TRBV7-3 | TGTGCCAGCAGCTTAGGGTCAGGAGAGCTGTTTTTT | CASSLGSGELFF
once | TRBD1 | TRBJ2-7 | TRBV7-2 | TGTGCCAGCAGCCTTAAGGGACAGGGAGAAGAGCAGTACTTC | CASSLKGQGEEQYF
NA | TRBD1 | TRBJ1-3 | TRBV6-1 | TGTGCCAGCAGTGAAAGTACAGGGGCTCAGAACACCATATATTTT | CASSESTGAQNTIYF
NA | NA | TRBJ1-3 | TRBV30 | TGTGCCTGGCAGGGTTTCTCTGGAAACACCATATATTTT | CAWQGFSGNTIYF
NA | NA | TRBJ2-4 | TRBV7-9 | TGTGCCAGCAGCTCGGCGGGGGCAAACATTCAGTACTTC | CASSSAGANIQYF
NA | TRBD2 | TRBJ2-5 | TRBV4-2 | TGTGCCAGCAGCCAACACCTAGCGGGAGGATTCGCAGAGACCCAGTACTTC | CASSQHLAGGFAETQYF
few | NA | TRBJ2-7 | TRBV28 | TGTGCCAGCACCGACCATAGCCCAGGAACCTACGAGCAGTACTTC | CASTDHSPGTYEQYF
NA | NA | TRBJ2-3 | TRBV7-3 | TGTGCCAGCAGCTTAATGCCGGGCAGCACAGATACGCAGTATTTT | CASSLMPGSTDTQYF
NA | NA | TRBJ2-7 | TRBV27 | TGTGCCAGCAGTGCGGGGCGGGGCTACGAGCAGTACTTC | CASSAGRGYEQYF
NA | NA | TRBJ2-1 | TRBV4-1 | TGCGCCAGCAGCCAATCAGATGTCTTGTCGGATGAGCAGTTCTTC | CASSQSDVLSDEQFF
NA | NA | TRBJ1-3 | TRBV28 | TGTGCCAGCAGGGGTTACACCATATATTTT | CASRGYTIYF
NA | NA | TRBJ1-5 | TRBV7-8 | TGTGCCAGCAGCTTAGCCGGGGGGCTCGGATATCAGCCCCAGCATTTT | CASSLAGGLGYQPQHF
NA | NA | TRBJ1-1 | TRBV19 | TGTGCCAGTAGTGCACAGATGAACACTGAAGCTTTCTTT | CASSAQMNTEAFF
NA | TRBD1 | TRBJ2-2 | TRBV9 | TGTGCCAGCAGCGTAAACCAGGGGGACACCGGGGAGCTGTTTTTT | CASSVNQGDTGELFF
NA | NA | TRBJ2-2 | TRBV7-9 | TGTGCCAGCAGCTTAAATATTGGGGAGCTGTTTTTT | CASSLNIGELFF
NA | NA | TRBJ2-7 | TRBV6-5 | TGTGCCAGCAGAGCGGGACAGTACTACGAGCAGTACTTC | CASRAGQYYEQYF
few | NA | TRBJ1-2 | TRBV7-9 | TGTGCCAGCAGCCTCGGGGCTGGGTATGGCTACACCTTC | CASSLGAGYGYTF
NA | NA | TRBJ2-1 | TRBV7-9 | TGTTCCAGCAGCTTAGTTCTAGAGGCCTACAATGAGCAGTTCTTC | CSSSLVLEAYNEQFF
NA | NA | TRBJ1-5 | TRBV15 | TGTGCCACCAGCAGAGATTACTCCGGACAGTCCAATCAGCCCCAGCATTTT | CATSRDYSGQSNQPQHF
NA | TRBD1 | TRBJ2-7 | TRBV27 | TGTGCCAGCAGTTGGGACAGGGGTTCCGAGCAGTACTTC | CASSWDRGSEQYF
NA | TRBD2 | TRBJ2-7 | TRBV7-9 | TGTGCCAGCAGCTTAGGGACTAGCGTCTACGAGCAGTACTTC | CASSLGTSVYEQYF
NA | NA | TRBJ2-1 | TRBV5-1 | TGCGCCAGCAGCTTGAGTGGGGCCTACAATGAGCAGTTCTTC | CASSLSGAYNEQFF
NA | NA | TRBJ1-1 | TRBV11-3 | TGTGCCAGCAGCCCGCAACCGAACACTGAAGCTTTCTTT | CASSPQPNTEAFF
NA | NA | TRBJ1-5 | TRBV19 | TGTGCCAGTAGTATGAGTGTAAATCAGCCCCAGCATTTT | CASSMSVNQPQHF
few | TRBD1 | TRBJ2-3 | TRBV2 | TGTGCCAGCAGTGAAGTAACAGGGGGTACGCAGTATTTT | CASSEVTGGTQYF
NA | TRBD2 | TRBJ2-7 | TRBV6-4 | TGTGCCAGCAGTGACTTGCTAGCGGATACCTACGAGCAGTACTTC | CASSDLLADTYEQYF
NA | NA | TRBJ2-1 | TRBV14 | TGTGCCAGCAGCCGAAGGACAGGCTTTGCAGGACTAGCCTCCAATGAGCAGTTCTTC | CASSRRTGFAGLASNEQFF
few | NA | TRBJ2-1 | TRBV19 | TGTGCCAGTAGTCGTCCGGAAGACTACAATGAGCAGTTCTTC | CASSRPEDYNEQFF
NA | TRBD1 | TRBJ2-7 | TRBV10-3 | TGTGCCATCAGTGGGGGACAGGGTCACGAGCAGTACTTC | CAISGGQGHEQYF
NA | NA | TRBJ2-2 | TRBV28 | TGTGCCAGCATGCGCGGGGCCACCGGGGAGCTGTTTTTT | CASMRGATGELFF
NA | NA | TRBJ2-5 | TRBV7-9 | TGTGCCAGCAGCTTAGACAGAAGAGAGACCCAGTACTTC | CASSLDRRETQYF
NA | NA | TRBJ2-2 | TRBV28 | TGTGCCAGCAGTTTAGAAGGGTACACCGGGGAGCTGTTTTTT | CASSLEGYTGELFF
NA | TRBD2 | TRBJ2-1 | TRBV11-2 | TGTGCCAGCAGCCTAAGGGGGCTAGCGGGGCTCAATGAGCAGTTCTTC | CASSLRGLAGLNEQFF
NA | NA | TRBJ2-5 | TRBV20-1 | TGCAGTGCTAGAGAGGAAGAGACCCAGTACTTC | CSAREEETQYF
NA | TRBD1 | TRBJ2-7 | TRBV11-2 | TGTGCCAGCAGCACCGGGACAGTCTACGAGCAGTACTTC | CASSTGTVYEQYF
NA | TRBD2 | TRBJ2-1 | TRBV4-1 | TGCGCCAGCAGCCAAGGGCGCGGGAGCTCCTACAATGAGCAGTTCTTC | CASSQGRGSSYNEQFF
NA | NA | TRBJ1-1 | TRBV6-1 | TGTGCCAGCAGGGCAAACGATAACACTGAAGCTTTCTTT | CASRANDNTEAFF